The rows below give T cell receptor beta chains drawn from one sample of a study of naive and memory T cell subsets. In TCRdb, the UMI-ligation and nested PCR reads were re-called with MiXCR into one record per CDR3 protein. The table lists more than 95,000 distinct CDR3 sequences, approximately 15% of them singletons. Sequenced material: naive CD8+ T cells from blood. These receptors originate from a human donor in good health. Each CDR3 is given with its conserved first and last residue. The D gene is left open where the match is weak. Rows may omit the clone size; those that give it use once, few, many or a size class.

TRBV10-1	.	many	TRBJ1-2	CASVTAENYGYTF	TGCGCCAGCGTCACGGCGGAAAACTATGGCTACACCTTC
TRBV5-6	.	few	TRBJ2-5	CASSLSVGPGREETQYF	TGTGCCAGCAGCTTGTCTGTTGGTCCGGGCCGGGAAGAGACCCAGTACTTC
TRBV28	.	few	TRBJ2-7	CASSLGGWTDEQYF	TGTGCCAGCAGTTTAGGGGGGTGGACGGACGAGCAGTACTTC
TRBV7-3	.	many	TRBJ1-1	CASSPTSGSGGAFF	TGTGCCAGCAGCCCCACTTCAGGTTCAGGCGGAGCTTTCTTT
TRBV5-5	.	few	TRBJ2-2	CASSLERKTYEGTGELFF	TGTGCCAGCAGCTTGGAGAGAAAAACCTACGAGGGCACCGGGGAGCTGTTTTTT
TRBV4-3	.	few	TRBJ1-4	CASSQGGTAEKLFF	TGCGCCAGCAGCCAAGGGGGCACGGCTGAAAAACTGTTTTTT
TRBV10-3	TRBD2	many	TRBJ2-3	CAISEPWLASGSIPDTQYF	TGTGCCATCAGTGAACCTTGGCTGGCTAGCGGGAGTATACCAGATACGCAGTATTTT
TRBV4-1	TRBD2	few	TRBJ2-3	CASSQRTSGATTDTQYF	TGCGCCAGCAGCCAGCGTACTAGCGGGGCTACCACAGATACGCAGTATTTT
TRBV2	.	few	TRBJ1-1	CASRTQGGTEAFF	TGTGCCAGCAGGACACAGGGAGGCACTGAAGCTTTCTTT
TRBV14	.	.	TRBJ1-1	CASSQDDGRWTEAFF	TGTGCCAGCAGCCAAGATGATGGCAGGTGGACTGAAGCTTTCTTT
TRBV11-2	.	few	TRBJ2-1	CASSFPPDQGASNNEQFF	TGTGCCAGCAGCTTTCCACCCGACCAAGGGGCCTCAAACAATGAGCAGTTCTTC
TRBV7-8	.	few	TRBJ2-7	CASSSRFLYEQYF	TGTGCCAGCAGCTCCCGGTTCCTCTACGAGCAGTACTTC
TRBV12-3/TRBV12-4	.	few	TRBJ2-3	CASSLVGGRDTQYF	TGTGCCAGCAGTTTGGTTGGAGGAAGGGATACGCAGTATTTT
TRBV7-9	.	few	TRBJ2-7	CASSSWTATYEQYF	TGTGCCAGCAGCTCTTGGACAGCCACCTACGAGCAGTACTTC
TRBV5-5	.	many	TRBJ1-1	CASSFPEIGTEAFF	TGTGCCAGCAGCTTTCCTGAGATTGGCACTGAAGCTTTCTTT
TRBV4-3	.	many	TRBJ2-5	CASSQDQRAVQETQYF	TGCGCCAGCAGCCAAGATCAGAGGGCGGTACAAGAGACCCAGTACTTC
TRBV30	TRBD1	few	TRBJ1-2	CACLLGQYGYTF	TGTGCCTGTCTATTGGGACAGTATGGCTACACCTTC
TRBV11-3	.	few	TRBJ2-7	CASSLFPYEQYF	TGTGCCAGCAGCTTATTCCCCTACGAGCAGTACTTC
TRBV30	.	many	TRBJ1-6	CAWRMTDDSPLHF	TGTGCCTGGAGAATGACGGATGATTCACCCCTCCACTTT
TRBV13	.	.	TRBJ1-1	CASSLGVSGTEAFF	TGTGCCAGCAGCCTAGGGGTTAGCGGCACTGAAGCTTTCTTT
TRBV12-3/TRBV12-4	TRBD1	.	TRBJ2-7	CASSLAGQSYEQYF	TGTGCCAGCAGTTTAGCGGGACAGAGCTACGAGCAGTACTTC
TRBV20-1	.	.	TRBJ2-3	CSARDVASSTDTQYF	TGCAGTGCTAGAGATGTAGCCTCTAGCACAGATACGCAGTATTTT
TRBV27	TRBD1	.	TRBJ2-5	CASREPTGSGTQYF	TGTGCCAGCAGAGAACCGACAGGGTCCGGGACCCAGTACTTC
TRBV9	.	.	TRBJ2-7	CASSVEGDYEQYF	TGTGCCAGCAGCGTAGAGGGCGACTACGAGCAGTACTTC
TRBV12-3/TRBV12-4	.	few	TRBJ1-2	CASTISYGYTF	TGTGCCAGCACAATCAGCTATGGCTACACCTTC
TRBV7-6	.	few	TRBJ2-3	CASSLARSGSTDTQYF	TGTGCCAGCAGCTTAGCTAGGAGCGGGAGCACAGATACGCAGTATTTT